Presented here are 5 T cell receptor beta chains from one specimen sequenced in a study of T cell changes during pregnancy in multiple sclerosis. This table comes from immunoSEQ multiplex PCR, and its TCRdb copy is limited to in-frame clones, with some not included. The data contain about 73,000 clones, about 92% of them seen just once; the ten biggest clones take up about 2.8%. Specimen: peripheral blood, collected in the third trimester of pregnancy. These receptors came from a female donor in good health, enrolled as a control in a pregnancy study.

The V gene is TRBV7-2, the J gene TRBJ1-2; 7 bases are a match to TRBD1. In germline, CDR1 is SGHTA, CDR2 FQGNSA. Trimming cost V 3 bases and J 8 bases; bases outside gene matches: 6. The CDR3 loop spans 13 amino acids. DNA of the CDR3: TGTGCCAGCAGCTTGGAGGGGGCTCGGGGCTACACCTTC. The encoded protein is CASSLEGARGYTF. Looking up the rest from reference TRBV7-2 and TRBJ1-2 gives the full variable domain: GAGVSQSPSNKVTEKGKDVELRCDPISGHTALYWYRQSLGQGLEFLIYFQGNSAPDKSGLPSDRFSAERTGGSVSTLTIQRTQQEDSAVYLCASSLEGARGYTFGSGTRLTVV.

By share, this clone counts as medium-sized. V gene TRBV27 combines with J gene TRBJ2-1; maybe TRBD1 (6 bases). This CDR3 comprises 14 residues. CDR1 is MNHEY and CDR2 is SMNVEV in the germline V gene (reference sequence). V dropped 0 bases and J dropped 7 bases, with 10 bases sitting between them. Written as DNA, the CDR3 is TGTGCCAGCAGTTTATCGACAGGACCTAATGAGCAGTTCTTC. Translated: CASSLSTGPNEQFF.

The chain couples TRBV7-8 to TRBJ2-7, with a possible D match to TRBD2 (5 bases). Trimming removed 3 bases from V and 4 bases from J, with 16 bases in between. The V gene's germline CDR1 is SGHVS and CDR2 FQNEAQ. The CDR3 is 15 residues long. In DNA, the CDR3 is TGTGCCAGCAGCTTGGCGGGCTTGATAGGGTACGAGCAGTACTTC. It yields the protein CASSLAGLIGYEQYF.

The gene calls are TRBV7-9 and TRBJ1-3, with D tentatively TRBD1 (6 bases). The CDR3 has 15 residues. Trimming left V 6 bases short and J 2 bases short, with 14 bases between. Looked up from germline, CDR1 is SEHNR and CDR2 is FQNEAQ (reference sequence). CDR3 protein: CASSAGESPGNTIYF. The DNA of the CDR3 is TGTGCCAGCAGTGCAGGGGAATCACCTGGAAACACCATATATTTT.

CDR3 loop: CASSQIPDQGDQPQHF. The CDR3 bases are TGCGCCAGCAGCCAAATTCCCGACCAGGGGGATCAGCCCCAGCATTTT. The chain is built from TRBV4-1 and TRBJ1-5; 7 bases map to TRBD1. CDR3 length equals 16 residues. CDR1 and CDR2 (germline): MGHRA, YSYEKL. V shed 2 bases, J shed 5 bases, and the junction held 9 bases outside the gene matches.